The present TCR beta chain was sequenced within a study of regulatory T cells in long-lasting Graves disease. This sample's time point: newly diagnosed GD, antithyroid drugs for less than 3 months. Isolated PBMC RNA provided the starting material for the TCR library. The V segment lost 3 bases and the J segment 5 bases; nucleotides outside the gene matches: 10. CDR3 size: 15 residues. CDR1 is DFQATT and CDR2 is SNEGSKA in the germline V gene (reference sequence). This clonotype was seen repeatedly, ten times or more. Arm-PCR of CDR3 regions and iRepertoire HTBI primers were the basis on which TCR beta libraries were built. From the multiplex PCR reads, TCRdb called clonotypes with MiXCR, one entry per CDR3 protein. The profile shows roughly 440,000 distinct CDR3 sequences, less than 20% of them singletons. The data also belong to a second study, concerning T cells in Graves' hyperthyroidism and ophthalmopathy.

The chain uses TRBV20-1 and TRBJ2-7; 10 bases map to TRBD1. Source: peripheral blood mononuclear cells (PBMCs), taken at new diagnosis, from a patient treated with antithyroid drugs. The TCR comes from a woman aged 18-30 years with Graves disease. CDR3 coding DNA: TGCAGTGCTAGTAGTCGGAGGGACAGGGGACACGAGCAGTACTTC. Translating it yields CSASSRRDRGHEQYF.